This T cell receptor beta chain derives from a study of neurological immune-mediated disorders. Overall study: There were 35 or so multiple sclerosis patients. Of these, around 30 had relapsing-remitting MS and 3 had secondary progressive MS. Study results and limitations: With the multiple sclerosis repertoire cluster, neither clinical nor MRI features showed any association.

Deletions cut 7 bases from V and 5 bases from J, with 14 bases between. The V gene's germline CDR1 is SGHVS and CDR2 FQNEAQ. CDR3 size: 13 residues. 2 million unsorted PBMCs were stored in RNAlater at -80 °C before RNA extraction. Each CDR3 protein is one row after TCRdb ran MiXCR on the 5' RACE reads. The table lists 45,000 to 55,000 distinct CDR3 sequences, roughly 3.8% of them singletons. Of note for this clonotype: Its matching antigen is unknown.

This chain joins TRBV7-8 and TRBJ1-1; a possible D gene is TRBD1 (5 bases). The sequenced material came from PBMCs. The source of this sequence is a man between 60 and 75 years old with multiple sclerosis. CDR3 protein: CASTLGGDTEAFF. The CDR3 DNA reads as TGTGCCAGCACCTTGGGGGGGGATACTGAAGCTTTCTTT.